The rows below give T cell receptor beta chains drawn from one sample of a study of T-cell reconstitution after alpha-beta-depleted transplantation in children. TCRdb ran MiXCR on the PCR reads and lists one entry per CDR3 protein. This sample yields roughly 790,000 distinct CDR3 sequences, of which less than 20% are seen a single time; 5% belongs to the top ten. This specimen was PBMCs, mostly from graft donor cells, taken 360 days after TCRalphabeta/CD19-depleted stem cell transplant. The receptors were sampled from a male patient between 10 and 17 years old who had a stem cell transplant for acute lymphoblastic leukemia, so the T cells may come from the graft donor. The CDR3 runs from the conserved cysteine through the conserved F or W. Fields, in order: D gene, J gene, clone size, V gene, CDR3 protein. D genes are given only for firm matches. Only part of the rows carry a size: once, few, many, or a class if the clone is expanded.

TRBD1 | TRBJ2-3 | few | TRBV5-1 | CASSLVTRGQDTQYF
. | TRBJ2-2 | . | TRBV20-1 | CSAQRDAPNTGELFF
. | TRBJ1-2 | . | TRBV20-1 | CSARPPNRDDGYTF
. | TRBJ2-2 | . | TRBV11-2 | CASSLSRSTGELFF
. | TRBJ2-7 | few | TRBV7-6 | CASSLGSQGYEQYF
. | TRBJ2-5 | few | TRBV6-5 | CASSYGRMKETQYF
. | TRBJ2-1 | . | TRBV3-1 | CASSQDPRGGAYNEQFF
. | TRBJ1-5 | once | TRBV5-1 | CASSFGDGLNQPQHF
. | TRBJ2-3 | . | TRBV5-4 | CASSLEAGRFTDTQYF
. | TRBJ2-3 | many | TRBV7-9 | CASSLGPGSLRTDTQYF
. | TRBJ2-1 | few | TRBV9 | CASSPRGARGNEQFF
TRBD1 | TRBJ2-3 | few | TRBV24-1 | CATSEPSTGTDTQYF
. | TRBJ2-5 | . | TRBV9 | CASSPGGGSLETQYF
TRBD2 | TRBJ2-3 | many | TRBV7-2 | CASSLAATSRDTQYF
TRBD2 | TRBJ2-1 | . | TRBV20-1 | CSASGTSGRNEQFF
. | TRBJ2-2 | . | TRBV4-1 | CASSQDQGTNVGELFF
TRBD2 | TRBJ2-1 | many | TRBV20-1 | CSWTSGKSSYNEQFF
. | TRBJ2-6 | many | TRBV29-1 | CSVGTSGANVLTF
. | TRBJ2-1 | few | TRBV20-1 | CSADGASRNEQFF
. | TRBJ2-3 | . | TRBV3-1 | CASSQERAPWADTQYF
TRBD1 | TRBJ2-1 | many | TRBV24-1 | CATSGTGPYNEQFF
. | TRBJ2-5 | few | TRBV29-1 | CSVEDLGGQLGKTQYF
TRBD1 | TRBJ1-1 | . | TRBV27 | CASSLQGQGWTEAFF
. | TRBJ2-1 | few | TRBV11-2 | CASSPWELAGEQFF
TRBD2 | TRBJ2-2 | many | TRBV7-2 | CASGWTSLNTGELFF
TRBD1 | TRBJ2-1 | few | TRBV6-1 | CASSEETGRPLEQFF
TRBD1 | TRBJ1-3 | . | TRBV20-1 | CSARTGFYGNTIYF
. | TRBJ2-5 | . | TRBV5-5 | CASSLGGTHGTQYF
. | TRBJ2-7 | many | TRBV12-3/TRBV12-4 | CASNEAGAPYEQYF
TRBD1 | TRBJ2-2 | . | TRBV27 | CASTADRGDSGELFF
TRBD1 | TRBJ2-2 | few | TRBV27 | CASSLQGVTGELFF
. | TRBJ2-1 | . | TRBV29-1 | CSVGYTYNEQFF
. | TRBJ2-4 | . | TRBV9 | CASSPRRGNLAKNIQYF
. | TRBJ1-1 | . | TRBV6-5 | CASSYSPGNEAFF
. | TRBJ2-7 | few | TRBV5-5 | CASSLQAEQYF
. | TRBJ2-1 | . | TRBV18 | CASSPRGASSYNEQFF
. | TRBJ2-5 | . | TRBV7-6 | CASSRGVGRSSQETQYF
. | TRBJ2-2 | few | TRBV5-1 | CASSRRDIRPNTGELFF
TRBD2 | TRBJ2-1 | few | TRBV11-3 | CASSRLAGGKEQFF
. | TRBJ2-3 | . | TRBV12-3/TRBV12-4 | CASSPRPALDTDTQYF
. | TRBJ2-5 | few | TRBV5-1 | CASRIPPRGIGQETQYF
. | TRBJ2-3 | few | TRBV3-1 | CASSRLRERPDTQYF
. | TRBJ2-6 | many | TRBV13 | CASSSLTGANVLTF
. | TRBJ1-1 | . | TRBV7-6 | CASSLIDVNTEAFF
. | TRBJ1-3 | many | TRBV6-5 | CASSYSLAGPGNTIYF
. | TRBJ1-2 | few | TRBV4-1 | CASSQGVNYGYTF
TRBD2 | TRBJ2-1 | few | TRBV5-1 | CASSLPGLADWGEQFF
. | TRBJ2-3 | . | TRBV5-1 | CASSLGHSSTDTQYF
. | TRBJ1-5 | . | TRBV2 | CASSVRVLQPQHF
. | TRBJ2-4 | few | TRBV18 | CASSQGRAKNIQYF
TRBD2 | TRBJ2-7 | few | TRBV7-9 | CASSLGLASPYEQYF
. | TRBJ2-3 | many | TRBV7-8 | CASSFRPDPVPDTQYF
TRBD1 | TRBJ2-1 | . | TRBV19 | CASSIGQGSYNEQFF
. | TRBJ1-1 | once | TRBV6-2/TRBV6-3 | CASSNRVEAEAFF
. | TRBJ1-4 | . | TRBV20-1 | CSITTGARGGLNEKLFF